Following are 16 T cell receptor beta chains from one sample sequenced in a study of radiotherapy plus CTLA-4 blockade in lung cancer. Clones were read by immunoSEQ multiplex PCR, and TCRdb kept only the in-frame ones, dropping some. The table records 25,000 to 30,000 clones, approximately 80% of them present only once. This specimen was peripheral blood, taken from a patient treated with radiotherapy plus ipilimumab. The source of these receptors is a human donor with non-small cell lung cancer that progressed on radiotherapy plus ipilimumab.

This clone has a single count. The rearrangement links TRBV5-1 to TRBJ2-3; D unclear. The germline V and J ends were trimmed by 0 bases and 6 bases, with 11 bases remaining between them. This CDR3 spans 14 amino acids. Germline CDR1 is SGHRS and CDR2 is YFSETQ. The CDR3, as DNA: TGCGCCAGCAGCTTGGAATGGGTTTCTGATACGCAGTATTTT. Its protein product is CASSLEWVSDTQYF.

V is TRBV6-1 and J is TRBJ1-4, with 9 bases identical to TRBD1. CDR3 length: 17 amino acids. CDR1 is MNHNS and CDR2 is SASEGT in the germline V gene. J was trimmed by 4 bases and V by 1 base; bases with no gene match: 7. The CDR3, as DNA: TGTGCCAGCAGTGAAGGGCTAACGACAGGGGGTAATGAAAAACTGTTTTTT. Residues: CASSEGLTTGGNEKLFF.

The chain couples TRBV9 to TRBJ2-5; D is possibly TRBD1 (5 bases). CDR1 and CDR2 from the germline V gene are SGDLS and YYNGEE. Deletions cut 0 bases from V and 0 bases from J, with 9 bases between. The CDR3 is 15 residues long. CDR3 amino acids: CASSVATAYQETQYF. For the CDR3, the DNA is TGTGCCAGCAGCGTAGCGACAGCCTACCAAGAGACCCAGTACTTC.

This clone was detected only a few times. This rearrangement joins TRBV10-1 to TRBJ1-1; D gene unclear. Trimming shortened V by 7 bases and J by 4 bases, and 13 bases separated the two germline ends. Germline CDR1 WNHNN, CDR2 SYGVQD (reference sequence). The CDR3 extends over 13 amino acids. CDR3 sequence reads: CASTPGSSTEAFF. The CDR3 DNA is TGCGCCAGCACCCCGGGGTCCTCCACTGAAGCTTTCTTT.

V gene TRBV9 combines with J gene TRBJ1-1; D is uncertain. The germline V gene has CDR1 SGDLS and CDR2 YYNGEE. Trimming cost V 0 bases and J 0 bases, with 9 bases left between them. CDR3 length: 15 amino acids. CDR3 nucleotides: TGTGCCAGCAGCGTAGGTCCCAGTCTGAACACTGAAGCTTTCTTT. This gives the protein CASSVGPSLNTEAFF.

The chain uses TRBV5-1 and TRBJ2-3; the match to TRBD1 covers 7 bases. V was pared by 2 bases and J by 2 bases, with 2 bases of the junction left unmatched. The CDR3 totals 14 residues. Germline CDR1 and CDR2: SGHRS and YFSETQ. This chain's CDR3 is CASSFTGDTDTQYF. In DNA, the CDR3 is TGCGCCAGCAGCTTTACAGGGGACACAGATACGCAGTATTTT.

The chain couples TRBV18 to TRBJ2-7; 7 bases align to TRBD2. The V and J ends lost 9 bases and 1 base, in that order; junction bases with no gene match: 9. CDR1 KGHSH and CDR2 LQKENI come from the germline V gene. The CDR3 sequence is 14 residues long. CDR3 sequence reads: CASSPNGGSYEQYF. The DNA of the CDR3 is TGTGCCAGTTCGCCTAACGGGGGGTCCTACGAGCAGTACTTC.

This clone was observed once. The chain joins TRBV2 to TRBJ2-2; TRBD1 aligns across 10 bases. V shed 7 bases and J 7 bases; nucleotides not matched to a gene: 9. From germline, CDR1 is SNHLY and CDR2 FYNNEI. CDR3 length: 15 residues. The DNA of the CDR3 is TGTGCCAGCACCAGACAGGGGGCTGTGGTCGGGGAGCTGTTTTTT. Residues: CASTRQGAVVGELFF.

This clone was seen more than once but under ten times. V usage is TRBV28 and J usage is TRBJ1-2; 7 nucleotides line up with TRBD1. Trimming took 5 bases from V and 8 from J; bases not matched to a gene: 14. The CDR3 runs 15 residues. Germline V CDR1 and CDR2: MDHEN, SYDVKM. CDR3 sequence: CASSDTGTAVRGYTF. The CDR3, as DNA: TGTGCCAGCAGTGACACCGGGACAGCAGTGCGGGGCTACACCTTC.

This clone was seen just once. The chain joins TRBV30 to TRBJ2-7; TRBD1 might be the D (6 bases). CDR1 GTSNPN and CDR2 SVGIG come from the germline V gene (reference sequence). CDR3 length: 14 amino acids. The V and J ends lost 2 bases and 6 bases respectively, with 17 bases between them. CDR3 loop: CAWSTQGRYGEQYF. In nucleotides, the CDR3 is TGTGCCTGGAGTACGCAGGGGAGATACGGCGAGCAGTACTTC.

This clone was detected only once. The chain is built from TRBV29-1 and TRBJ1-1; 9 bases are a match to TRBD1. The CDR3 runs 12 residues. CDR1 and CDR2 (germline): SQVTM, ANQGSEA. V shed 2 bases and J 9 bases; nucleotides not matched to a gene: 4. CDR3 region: CSVERDREKAFF. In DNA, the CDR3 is TGCAGCGTTGAAAGGGACAGGGAGAAAGCTTTCTTT.

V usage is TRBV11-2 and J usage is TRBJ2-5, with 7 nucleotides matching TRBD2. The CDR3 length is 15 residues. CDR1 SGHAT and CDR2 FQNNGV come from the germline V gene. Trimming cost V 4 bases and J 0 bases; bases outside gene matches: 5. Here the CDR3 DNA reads TGTGCCAGCAGCTACGGGGGGAGATACCAAGAGACCCAGTACTTC. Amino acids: CASSYGGRYQETQYF.

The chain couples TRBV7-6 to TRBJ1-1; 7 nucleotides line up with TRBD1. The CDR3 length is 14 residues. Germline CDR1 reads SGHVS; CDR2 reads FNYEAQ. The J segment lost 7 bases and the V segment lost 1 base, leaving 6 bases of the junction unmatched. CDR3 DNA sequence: TGTGCCAGCAGCTTAGGGACAGGCGGGGGTGAAGCTTTCTTT. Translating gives CASSLGTGGGEAFF.

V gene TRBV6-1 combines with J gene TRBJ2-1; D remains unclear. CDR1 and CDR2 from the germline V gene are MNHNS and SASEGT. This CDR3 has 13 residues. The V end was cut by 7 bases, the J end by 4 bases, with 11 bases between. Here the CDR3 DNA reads TGTGCCAGCAAAGTCGGACCTTACAATGAGCAGTTCTTC. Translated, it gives CASKVGPYNEQFF.

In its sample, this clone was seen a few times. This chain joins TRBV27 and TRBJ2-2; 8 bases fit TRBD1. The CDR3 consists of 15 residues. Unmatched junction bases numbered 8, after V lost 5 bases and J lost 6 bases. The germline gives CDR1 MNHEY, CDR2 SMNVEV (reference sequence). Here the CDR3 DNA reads TGTGCCAGCAGTACCTGGACAGGGCCGGCCGGGGAGCTGTTTTTT. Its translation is CASSTWTGPAGELFF.

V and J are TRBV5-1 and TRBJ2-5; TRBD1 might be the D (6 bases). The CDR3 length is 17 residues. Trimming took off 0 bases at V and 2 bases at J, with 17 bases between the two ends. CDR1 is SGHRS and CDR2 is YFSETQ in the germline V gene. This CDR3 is CASSLVGGRLGQETQYF. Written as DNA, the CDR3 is TGCGCCAGCAGCTTGGTAGGGGGACGGTTAGGACAAGAGACCCAGTACTTC.